Sequencing of this T cell receptor (beta chain) was carried out in a study of T cells after posttransplantation cyclophosphamide. Study-wide results and limits: Donor CD8+ memory clones often dominated recipient blood repertoires at later times. Recipient CMV seropositivity and CMV reactivation strongly tracked TRB clonality. Blood and skin or GI T cell repertoires showed limited TRB overlap.

The assay was immunoSEQ multiplex PCR, and TCRdb's table has in-frame clones only and misses some. The data show around 2,000 clones, 60% to 75% seen once. This clone is large within its sample. Its antigen is currently unknown. Busulfan-fludarabine conditioning, marrow transplant, and cyclophosphamide on days +3 and +4 were administered. This CDR3 comprises 18 residues. J was trimmed by 2 bases and V by 3 bases; bases with no gene match: 5. This material consisted of PBMCs, taken approximately 36 days after a stem cell transplant with posttransplant cyclophosphamide. The chain carries TRBV23-1 and TRBJ2-3, with 16 bases identical to TRBD2. TRBV23-1 is filed as an ORF, its function uncertain. The sequence came from a male patient aged 45-60 years who received an allogeneic stem cell transplant from a related donor and was CMV-positive. Some T cells may be graft donor cells. The CDR3 bases are TGCGCCAGCAGTCACCCCGGGACTAGCGGGGGGGACACAGATACGCAGTATTTT. Its translation: CASSHPGTSGGDTDTQYF.